This T cell receptor beta chain originates from a study of shared clonotypes between healthy human individuals. Study findings and constraints: Clonotypes not shared had lower generation probabilities than those common to all four donors.

CDR1 and CDR2 (germline): MDHEN, SYDVKM. The ends lost 5 bases at V and 5 bases at J; junction bases unmatched: 7. This CDR3 is built from 14 residues. Every immunoSEQ plate was one replicate of a subset's evenly spread DNA. Sequenced by immunoSEQ multiplex PCR; TCRdb stores in-frame clones only, minus some. The sample has roughly 520,000 clones; 95% to 96% are singletons. As concerns this clone: No antigen is known for it.

The genes are TRBV28 and TRBJ1-2; 8 bases line up with TRBD1. The sequence came from a woman between 25 and 40 years old in good health. Sequenced: naive CD4+ T cells sorted from blood. Described subset: CD45RA+ positively selected. The CDR3 DNA reads as TGTGCCAGCAGTATCACAGGGGGTCGGTATGGCTACACCTTC. This sequence encodes CASSITGGRYGYTF.